This T cell receptor (beta chain) was sequenced during a study of immune evolution from preneoplasia to lung adenocarcinoma. Method: immunoSEQ multiplex PCR; TCRdb's copy keeps in-frame clones and lacks some. The data contain about 6,600 clones, 80% of them seen just once; the ten biggest clones take up 6.3%. Between the mid-2010s and the late 2010s, patients underwent resection in Japan or China. The sequenced sample consisted of FFPE minimally invasive lung adenocarcinoma tissue. The sequence derives from a person aged 50-75 years with lung adenocarcinoma.

The CDR3 sequence is CASSLASAPSYEQYF. CDR3 nucleotide sequence: TGCGCCAGCAGCTTGGCTTCGGCACCCTCCTACGAGCAGTACTTC. V usage is TRBV5-1 and J usage is TRBJ2-7; D unclear. Trimming shortened V by 0 bases and J by 0 bases, and 10 bases separated the two germline ends. This CDR3 spans 15 amino acids. Germline values: CDR1 SGHRS, CDR2 YFSETQ.